This entry concerns a single TCR beta chain. This entry is derived from a study of blood T cell repertoires in COVID-19. The method was immunoSEQ multiplex PCR; TCRdb's version includes in-frame clones alone and lacks a portion of them. Found here are approximately 290,000 clones, almost 90% of them singletons; the top ten hold 4% to 5.5%. Participants' reported clinical history set cohort assignment. Trimming removed 6 bases from V and 1 base from J; junction bases left unmatched: 0. CDR1 is SNHLY and CDR2 is FYNNEI in the germline V gene. The CDR3 runs to 13 residues. The clonotype was recovered from a woman between 18 and 29 years old with acute COVID-19. The chain combines TRBV2 with TRBJ1-1; 9 bases are shared with TRBD1. What was sequenced was PBMCs or T cells enriched from blood (not recorded which). The CDR3 sequence is CASRQGANTEAFF. In DNA form, the CDR3 reads TGTGCCAGCAGACAGGGGGCGAACACTGAAGCTTTCTTT.